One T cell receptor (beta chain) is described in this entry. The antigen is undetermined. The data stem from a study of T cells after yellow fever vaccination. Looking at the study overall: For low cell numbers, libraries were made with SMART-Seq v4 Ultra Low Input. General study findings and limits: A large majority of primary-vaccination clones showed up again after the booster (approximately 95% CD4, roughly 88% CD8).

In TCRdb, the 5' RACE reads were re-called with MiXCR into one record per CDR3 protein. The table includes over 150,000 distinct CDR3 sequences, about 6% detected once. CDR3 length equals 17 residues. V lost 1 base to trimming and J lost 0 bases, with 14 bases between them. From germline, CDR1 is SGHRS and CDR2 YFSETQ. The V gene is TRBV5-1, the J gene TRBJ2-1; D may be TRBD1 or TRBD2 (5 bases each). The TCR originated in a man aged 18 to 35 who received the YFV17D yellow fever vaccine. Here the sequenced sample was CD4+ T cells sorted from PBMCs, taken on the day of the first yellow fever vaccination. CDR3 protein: CASSLSGPGSSYNEQFF. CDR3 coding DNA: TGCGCCAGCAGCTTGTCAGGGCCGGGGAGCTCCTACAATGAGCAGTTCTTC. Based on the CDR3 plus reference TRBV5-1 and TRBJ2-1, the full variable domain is KAGVTQTPRYLIKTRGQQVTLSCSPISGHRSVSWYQQTPGQGLQFLFEYFSETQRNKGNFPGRFSGRQFSNSRSEMNVSTLELGDSALYLCASSLSGPGSSYNEQFFGPGTRLTVL.